This TCR beta chain was found in a study of cytomegalovirus exposure and HLA in healthy donors. Whole-study context: Among several hundred genotyped donors, about 83% fell in the Caucasian-associated ancestry cluster. Study results and limitations: Prior analysis indicated that the majority of TCR beta V segments exhibited productivity approximately 87% or approximately 30% of the time.

PCR amplification relied on 60 Vbeta primers (plus 13 Jbeta primers). Repertoires were generated with immunoSEQ multiplex PCR, while TCRdb's copy carries only in-frame clones and drops some. The data contain over 60,000 clones, approximately 72% of them singletons. V was shortened by 1 base and J by 4 bases, with 13 bases between the two germline ends. The CDR3 covers 16 residues. The germline V gene has CDR1 SGHTA and CDR2 FQGTGA. About this clone itself: Its antigen is not identified.

What was sequenced was PBMCs. The origin of this receptor is a woman in her 30s in good health and CMV-seropositive. The J gene is TRBJ2-2, the V gene TRBV7-3; TRBD1 might be the D (6 bases). CDR3 protein: CASSLNWGRVTGELFF. CDR3 nucleotides: TGTGCCAGCAGCTTAAACTGGGGGCGGGTCACCGGGGAGCTGTTTTTT.